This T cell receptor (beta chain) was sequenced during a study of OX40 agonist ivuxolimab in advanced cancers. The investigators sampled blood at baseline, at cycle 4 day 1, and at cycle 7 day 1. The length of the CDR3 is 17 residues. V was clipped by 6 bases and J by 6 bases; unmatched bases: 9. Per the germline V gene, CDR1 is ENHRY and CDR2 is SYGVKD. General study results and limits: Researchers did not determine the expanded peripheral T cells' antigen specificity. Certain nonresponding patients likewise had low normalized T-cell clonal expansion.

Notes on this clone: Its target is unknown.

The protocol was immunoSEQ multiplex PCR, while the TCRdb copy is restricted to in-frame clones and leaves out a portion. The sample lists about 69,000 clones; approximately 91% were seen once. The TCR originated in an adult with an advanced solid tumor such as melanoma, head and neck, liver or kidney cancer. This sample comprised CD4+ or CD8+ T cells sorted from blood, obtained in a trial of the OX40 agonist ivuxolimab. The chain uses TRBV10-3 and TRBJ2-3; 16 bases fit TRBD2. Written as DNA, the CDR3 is TGTGCCATCAGGGGACCGGGACTAGCGGGAGGGCCGGATACGCAGTATTTT. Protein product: CAIRGPGLAGGPDTQYF.